Listed here are 17 T cell receptor beta chains from one sample, sequenced in a study of response to subunit inactivated influenza vaccine. TCRdb independently ran MiXCR on the RT-PCR reads; one entry per CDR3 protein. The sample shows around 300,000 distinct CDR3 sequences, over 20% of them seen only once. Sequencing was performed on PBMCs from blood, taken less than 22 months after vaccination. Receptors originate from a man between 50 and 75 years old who received an inactivated influenza vaccine.

This sequence joins TRBV4-3 and TRBJ1-2, with D possibly TRBD1 on 6 matching bases. Germline lookup yields CDR1 LGHNA and CDR2 YSLEER. The CDR3 runs 17 residues. Trimming cost V 0 bases and J 6 bases, with 20 bases left between them. As DNA, the CDR3 is TGCGCCAGCAGCCAAGATGGAACAGGGCCCGAACAGGATGGCTACACCTTC. Protein: CASSQDGTGPEQDGYTF.

V usage is TRBV6-5 and J usage is TRBJ1-6, with 9 positions matching TRBD1. V lost 8 bases, J lost 7 bases, and 0 bases stayed unmatched. Germline assignment: CDR1 MNHEY and CDR2 SVGAGI. The CDR3 has 12 residues. CDR3 nucleotides: TGTGCCAGCGGGACAGGGAATTCACCCCTCCACTTT. It yields the protein CASGTGNSPLHF.

The sample holds many counts of this clonotype. The V gene is TRBV20-1, the J gene TRBJ2-3; 9 nucleotides agree with TRBD2. This CDR3 is 15 amino acids long. V gave up 2 bases and J gave up 2 bases; unmatched junction bases: 5. The germline CDR1 and CDR2 sequences are DFQATT and SNEGSKA (reference sequence). As DNA, the CDR3 is TGCAGTGCTAGAAGCCTAGCGGGGTACACAGATACGCAGTATTTT. Translated: CSARSLAGYTDTQYF.

J is TRBJ1-6 and V is TRBV7-9; the D is unclear. Germline loops: CDR1 SEHNR, CDR2 FQNEAQ (reference sequence). V was shortened by 3 bases and J by 0 bases, with 6 bases between the two germline ends. There are 15 residues in the CDR3. This chain's CDR3 is CASSFHISYNSPLHF. CDR3 nucleotides: TGTGCCAGCAGCTTTCATATCTCCTATAATTCACCCCTCCACTTT.

This clonotype was observed a few times. V usage is TRBV27 and J usage is TRBJ1-2, with a weak D call TRBD1 (5 bases). Germline CDR1 reads MNHEY; CDR2 reads SMNVEV (reference sequence). There are 15 residues in the CDR3. The V end lost 4 bases, the J end lost 5 bases, and 17 bases lay between the germline ends. In nucleotides, the CDR3 is TGTGCCAGCAGTTCCTGGGGACGGGGGGAGTATGGCTACACCTTC. This translates into CASSSWGRGEYGYTF.

This clonotype was seen at least ten times. The rearrangement joins TRBV18 to TRBJ2-1; D tentatively reads TRBD1 or TRBD2 (5 bases each). Trimming removed 2 bases at V and 6 bases at J, with 8 bases between. CDR3 length: 13 amino acids. Per the germline V gene, CDR1 is KGHSH and CDR2 is LQKENI. The CDR3 nucleotides read TGTGCCAGCTCACCAATGAGGGGCAATGAGCAGTTCTTC. Its translation: CASSPMRGNEQFF. Combining the CDR3 with reference TRBV18 and TRBJ2-1 gives the whole variable domain NAGVMQNPRHLVRRRGQEARLRCSPMKGHSHVYWYRQLPEEGLKFMVYLQKENIIDESGMPKERFSAEFPKEGPSILRIQQVVRGDSAAYFCASSPMRGNEQFFGPGTRLTVL.

This clonotype appeared a single time. The CDR3 is CSARDWRTSGSSYYNEQFF. CDR3 in DNA: TGCAGTGCTAGAGATTGGCGGACTAGCGGGAGCTCTTACTACAATGAGCAGTTCTTC. This chain links TRBV20-1 with TRBJ2-1; 13 nucleotides agree with TRBD2. This CDR3 spans 19 amino acids. The V gene end was trimmed by 0 bases and the J gene end by 3 bases; junction bases not matched to a gene: 11. Germline assignment: CDR1 DFQATT and CDR2 SNEGSKA (reference sequence).

This chain links TRBV3-1 with TRBJ2-7, with 7 bases matching TRBD2. The CDR3 consists of 14 residues. V shed 6 bases, J shed 5 bases, and the junction held 10 bases outside the gene matches. CDR1 and CDR2 (germline): LGHDT, YNNKEL (reference sequence). CDR3 sequence: CASSQNGGRNEQYF. DNA of the CDR3: TGTGCCAGCAGTCAAAACGGGGGGAGGAACGAGCAGTACTTC.

The chain has TRBV5-4 and TRBJ2-5, with 16 bases that match TRBD2. The junction had 12 bases not matched to a gene; V was cut back by 2 bases and J by 5 bases. The germline CDR1 and CDR2 sequences are SGHNT and YYREEE (reference sequence). The CDR3 totals 19 residues. In DNA, the CDR3 is TGTGCCAGCAGCTTCGGTTTCGGGACTAGCGGGGGGGCGATCGAGACCCAGTACTTC. As protein: CASSFGFGTSGGAIETQYF.

This clonotype occurred many times. The gene calls are TRBV5-1 and TRBJ1-2, with D perhaps TRBD1 (6 bases). The V and J ends lost 4 bases and 4 bases respectively, with 23 bases between them. Per the germline V gene, CDR1 is SGHRS and CDR2 is YFSETQ. The CDR3 length is 17 residues. Here the CDR3 DNA reads TGCGCCAGCAGCCCGCGAGGGGGACAACTCGGATCCTATGGCTACACCTTC. Its translation is CASSPRGGQLGSYGYTF.

V and J are TRBV15 and TRBJ1-6, with D unresolved. Trimming removed 8 bases from V and 1 base from J, with 6 bases in between. CDR1 and CDR2 from the germline V gene are LNHNV and YYDKDF (reference sequence). The CDR3 loop spans 13 amino acids. The CDR3 is CATSRSYNSPLHF. The CDR3 DNA reads as TGTGCCACCTCCCGGTCCTATAATTCACCCCTCCACTTT.

The chain joins TRBV6-2 or TRBV6-3 to TRBJ1-4, with D uncertain. Trimming removed 0 bases at V and 3 bases at J, with 11 bases between. CDR1 is MNHEY and CDR2 is SVGEGT in the germline V gene. The CDR3 spans 16 residues. The CDR3 loop reads CASSYSVREPNEKLFF. The CDR3 region has the DNA TGTGCCAGCAGTTACTCGGTCCGGGAGCCTAATGAAAAACTGTTTTTT.

The count of this clonotype is one. The genes are TRBV20-1 and TRBJ2-2; D tentatively fits TRBD1 or TRBD2 (5 bases each). This CDR3 comprises 16 residues. V lost 0 bases, J lost 0 bases, and 11 bases lay in between. Germline V gives CDR1 DFQATT, CDR2 SNEGSKA (reference sequence). CDR3 in DNA: TGCAGTGCTAGAGATCGTCGGGGCGCGAACACCGGGGAGCTGTTTTTT. The encoded protein is CSARDRRGANTGELFF.

J is TRBJ2-4 and V is TRBV20-1; TRBD1 might be the D (6 bases). Trimming left V 0 bases short and J 1 base short, with 10 bases between. The CDR3 runs to 15 residues. CDR1 is DFQATT and CDR2 is SNEGSKA in the germline V gene (reference sequence). The CDR3 bases are TGCAGTGCTAGAGAGTACAGGGTGGCCAAAAACATTCAGTACTTC. It is translated as CSAREYRVAKNIQYF.

The CDR3 is CASSTIGRAAYNEQFF. CDR3 bases: TGCGCCAGCAGTACCATAGGGAGGGCCGCCTACAATGAGCAGTTCTTC. V gene TRBV5-1 combines with J gene TRBJ2-1; TRBD2 aligns across 7 bases. Germline lookup yields CDR1 SGHRS and CDR2 YFSETQ. With V trimmed by 5 bases and J by 2 bases, 10 bases remained unmatched. The CDR3 spans 16 residues.

This clonotype has just a few counts. V gene TRBV3-1 combines with J gene TRBJ1-5; 9 bases fit TRBD1. In germline, CDR1 is LGHDT, CDR2 YNNKEL (reference sequence). The CDR3 has 16 residues. V lost 6 bases, J lost 1 base, and 7 bases stayed unmatched. CDR3 in DNA: TGTGCCAGCAGTGCCGGGACAGGGTGGAGCAATCAGCCCCAGCATTTT. Translation gives CASSAGTGWSNQPQHF.

The rearrangement joins TRBV6-1 to TRBJ1-3, with D unclear. The V gene lost 10 bases and the J gene lost 8 bases, with 21 bases spanning the gap. The CDR3 length is 14 residues. The germline gives CDR1 MNHNS, CDR2 SASEGT. The chain's CDR3 is CATKQRRDRDTIYF. Written as DNA, the CDR3 is TGTGCCACCAAACAGCGAAGAGACCGGGACACCATATATTTT.